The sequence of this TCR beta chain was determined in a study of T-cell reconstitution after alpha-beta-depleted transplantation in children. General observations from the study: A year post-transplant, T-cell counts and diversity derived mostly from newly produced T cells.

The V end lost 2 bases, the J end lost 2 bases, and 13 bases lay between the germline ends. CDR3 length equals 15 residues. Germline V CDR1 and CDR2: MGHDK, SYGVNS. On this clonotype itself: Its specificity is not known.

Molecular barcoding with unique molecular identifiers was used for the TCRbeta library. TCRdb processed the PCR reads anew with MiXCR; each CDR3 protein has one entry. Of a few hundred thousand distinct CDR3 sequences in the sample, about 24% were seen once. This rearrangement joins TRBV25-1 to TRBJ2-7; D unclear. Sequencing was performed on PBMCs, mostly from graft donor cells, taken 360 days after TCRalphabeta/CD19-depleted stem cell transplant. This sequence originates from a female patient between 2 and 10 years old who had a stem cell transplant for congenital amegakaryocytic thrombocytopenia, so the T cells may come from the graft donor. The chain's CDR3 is CASSEDWVGAYEQYF. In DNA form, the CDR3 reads TGTGCCAGCAGTGAAGATTGGGTTGGCGCCTACGAGCAGTACTTC.